The 11 T cell receptor beta chains below all came from one sample that was sequenced in a study of response to subunit inactivated influenza vaccine. Using its own MiXCR run on the RT-PCR reads, TCRdb lists one record per CDR3 protein. The sample records about 520,000 distinct CDR3 sequences, about 25% being singletons. Sequencing was performed on CD4+ T cells sorted from PBMCs, taken roughly 5 days after vaccination. Receptors originate from a man aged 50-59 years who received an inactivated influenza vaccine.

V gene TRBV29-1 combines with J gene TRBJ2-1; 7 bases agree with TRBD2. The CDR3 consists of 14 residues. Germline CDR1 SQVTM, CDR2 ANQGSEA. V was clipped by 6 bases and J by 8 bases; unmatched bases: 13. CDR3: CSVTRLALNDEQFF. For the CDR3, the DNA is TGCAGCGTCACCAGACTAGCCCTTAACGATGAGCAGTTCTTC.

V and J are TRBV7-2 and TRBJ2-7; D might be TRBD1 or TRBD2, each matching 5 bases. This CDR3 comprises 12 residues. The V gene's germline CDR1 is SGHTA and CDR2 FQGNSA. The V end lost 4 bases, the J end lost 12 bases, and 16 bases lay between the germline ends. CDR3 nucleotides: TGTGCCAGCAGCTCCGTCGGGGCGAAGCTGTACTTC. Its translation is CASSSVGAKLYF.

The V and J genes are TRBV5-1 and TRBJ2-4; D not certain. Trimming removed 4 bases at V and 2 bases at J, with 10 bases between. Germline V gives CDR1 SGHRS, CDR2 YFSETQ. The CDR3 is 14 amino acids. The CDR3 bases are TGCGCCAGCAGCGCCCCCGACACCAAAAACATTCAGTACTTC. Its translation is CASSAPDTKNIQYF.

The sample holds a few counts of this clonotype. This rearrangement joins TRBV12-3 or TRBV12-4 to TRBJ1-5, with 7 bases that match TRBD1. The CDR3 covers 14 residues. Trimming removed 6 bases from V and 4 bases from J; junction bases left unmatched: 6. The CDR3 DNA is TGTGCCAGCAGGGGGAGGGGGCGGAATCAGCCCCAGCATTTT. It codes for CASRGRGRNQPQHF.

In its sample, this clonotype was seen many times. This sequence joins TRBV5-1 and TRBJ1-2; 7 bases are a match to TRBD1. CDR3 length: 13 amino acids. Trimming cost V 3 bases and J 3 bases; bases outside gene matches: 2. Germline values: CDR1 SGHRS, CDR2 YFSETQ. CDR3 in DNA: TGCGCCAGCAGCTCTACAGGGGACTATGGCTACACCTTC. Its protein product is CASSSTGDYGYTF.

The chain recombines TRBV4-3 with TRBJ2-7; no clear D gene. This CDR3 region has 15 residues. The ends were cut back, 1 base at V and 2 bases at J, with 12 bases in the middle. Germline V gene data show CDR1 as LGHNA and CDR2 as YSLEER. In nucleotides, the CDR3 is TGCGCCAGCAGCCAAGCCCTGCTGGATGCCTACGAGCAGTACTTC. Encoded protein: CASSQALLDAYEQYF.

This clonotype was counted only a few times. The chain links TRBV7-2 to TRBJ2-6; D is uncertain. CDR1 is SGHTA, CDR2 FQGNSA, per germline. The V end was cut by 3 bases, the J end by 0 bases, with 6 bases between. CDR3 length: 15 residues. CDR3 coding DNA: TGTGCCAGCAGCTTTATCAGCTCTGGGGCCAACGTCCTGACTTTC. This gives the protein CASSFISSGANVLTF.

A word on this clonotype: A much larger clone is a single base away; this may be a read error. The rearrangement links TRBV20-1 to TRBJ2-1; TRBD2 agrees at 7 bases. Germline-derived CDR1 and CDR2 are DFQATT and SNEGSKA (reference sequence). This CDR3 has 17 amino acids. CDR3 nucleotides: TGCTGTGCTAGAGATCGCCGGGCGAGCGGGGTTTACAATGAGCAGTTCTTC. As protein: CCARDRRASGVYNEQFF.

This clonotype has a handful of counts. The CDR3 spells CASSLILGGLGEQFF. CDR3 coding DNA: TGTGCCAGCAGTCTCATCCTTGGGGGGCTCGGGGAGCAGTTCTTC. The rearrangement uses TRBV12-3 or TRBV12-4 and TRBJ2-1, with D perhaps assigned TRBD1 or TRBD2 (6 bases each). This CDR3 contains 15 residues. Trimming shortened V by 5 bases and J by 10 bases, and 21 bases separated the two germline ends.

This clonotype showed up just a few times. This sequence joins TRBV20-1 and TRBJ2-7; the match to TRBD2 covers 14 bases. Germline-derived CDR1 and CDR2 are DFQATT and SNEGSKA (reference sequence). J gave up 4 bases and V 3 bases, and 2 bases lay outside the gene matches. The CDR3 runs 14 residues. As DNA, the CDR3 is TGCAGTGCTAGGGGACTAGCGGGAGTTTACGAGCAGTACTTC. Its translation: CSARGLAGVYEQYF.

The DNA for the CDR3 is TGCGCCAGCAGCCAGCAGGGAAGTAGCAATCAGCCCCAGCATTTT. As protein: CASSQQGSSNQPQHF. V gene TRBV5-1 combines with J gene TRBJ1-5; maybe TRBD1 (5 bases). Germline CDR1 reads SGHRS; CDR2 reads YFSETQ. The CDR3 loop spans 15 amino acids. The V end lost 4 bases, the J end lost 0 bases, and 11 bases lay between the germline ends.